Listed below are T cell receptor beta chains from one sample, sequenced in a study of Graves' ophthalmopathy and Graves' hyperthyroidism. TCRdb analysed the multiplex PCR reads with MiXCR anew, one entry per CDR3 protein. The profile shows 900,000 to 1,200,000 distinct CDR3 sequences, less than 45% of them singletons. Source material: peripheral blood or thyroid tissue (not recorded which). These receptors all stem from an adult man with Graves' hyperthyroidism. The CDR3 runs from the conserved cysteine through the conserved F or W.

17,TRBV7-9,TRBJ1-5,CASSFWRGGYSNQPQHF
13,TRBV20-1,TRBJ1-5,CSATLGGNQPQHF
13,TRBV9,TRBJ2-7,CASSVGSRKEQYF
12,TRBV7-9,TRBJ1-1,CASSLGRNEAFF
13,TRBV2,TRBJ1-2,CASSEQGGDGYTF
14,TRBV7-2,TRBJ2-7,CASSVTGFLYEQYF
12,TRBV19,TRBJ1-5,CASARGGQPQHF
11,TRBV24-1,TRBJ2-5,CATTGGLTQYF
16,TRBV19,TRBJ2-7,CASSMAGLGSPYEQYF
13,TRBV29-1,TRBJ2-7,CSVRTAKIYEQYF
15,TRBV15,TRBJ1-5,CATSRVGMGDQPQHF
16,TRBV7-8,TRBJ2-7,CASSLGGPLGSYEQYF
11,TRBV19,-,CASTAAGQQFF
16,TRBV14,TRBJ2-5,CASSQEGPSGRETQYF
15,TRBV7-9,TRBJ1-5,CASSFGGDEDQPQHF
15,TRBV6-1,TRBJ1-2,CASSARRPGGYGYTF
14,TRBV6-6,TRBJ2-5,CASRRQVLQETQYF
14,TRBV7-2,TRBJ2-7,CASSSGDRGYEQYF
18,TRBV19,TRBJ1-6,CASSTYLCAAGRDSPLHF
14,TRBV7-8,TRBJ2-5,CASGRDRGKETQYF
11,TRBV19,TRBJ2-5,CASSMSENQYF
14,TRBV7-9,TRBJ2-7,CASSLHGVSYEQYF
14,TRBV20-1,TRBJ1-2,CSARSGQGWNGYTF
15,TRBV5-1,TRBJ2-7,CASSRTGVTTYEQYF
13,TRBV6-5,TRBJ2-5,CASSQDLARTQYF
15,TRBV2,TRBJ1-4,CASSFGQVMIEKLFF
14,TRBV7-3,TRBJ2-7,CASSPTGTRNEQYF
13,TRBV29-1,TRBJ2-5,CSVDRGRQETQYF
14,TRBV2,TRBJ2-7,CASSKGAGSYEQYF
11,TRBV6-1,TRBJ1-1,CASSEPGLAFF
15,TRBV19,TRBJ1-6,CASSVPGQGNSPLHF
15,TRBV5-1,TRBJ2-7,CASSTAGPASTEQYF
14,TRBV12-3/TRBV12-4,TRBJ1-1,CASSLNQLLAEAFF
14,TRBV28,TRBJ2-2,CAIRGLADTGELFF
14,TRBV7-9,TRBJ2-1,CASSPTGSGNEQFF
14,TRBV29-1,TRBJ1-5,CSVVGRGVGETQHF
15,TRBV10-3,TRBJ1-5,CAISEGTGGYTPQHF
16,TRBV7-4,TRBJ1-6,CASIANGRSYNSPLHF
13,TRBV14,TRBJ2-5,CASSQEFRETQYF
13,TRBV15,TRBJ1-1,CATSRDYGWEAFF
15,TRBV14,TRBJ2-5,CASSLTGLAGETQYF
15,TRBV7-8,TRBJ1-5,CASSLRGGSIQPQHF
13,TRBV5-6,TRBJ2-5,CASSLNWVETQYF
14,TRBV7-2,TRBJ2-5,CASMGGGESGTQYF
13,TRBV7-9,TRBJ2-3,CASRGTARDTQYF
15,TRBV13,TRBJ2-5,CASSPHDRIQETQYF
13,TRBV11-2,TRBJ2-7,CATDRGQRYEQYF
14,TRBV11-1,TRBJ1-6,CASSLARGGAPLHF
16,TRBV9,TRBJ2-7,CASSKRDYPIAYEQYF
14,TRBV10-3,TRBJ1-6,CAISRTAENSPLHF
14,TRBV13,TRBJ2-7,CASSLGSGYYEQYF
14,TRBV13,TRBJ1-1,CASSLNDRYTEAFF
16,TRBV7-9,TRBJ2-7,CASSYGLAGGGYEQYF
12,TRBV12-3/TRBV12-4,TRBJ2-2,CASSSTTRELFF